One sample yielded the 30 T cell receptor beta chains listed below, sequenced in a study of shared clonotypes between healthy human individuals. Only in-frame clones appear in the TCRdb table, and some are missing; sequencing was by immunoSEQ multiplex PCR. The data contain 2 million to 2.5 million clones, over 85% of them singletons. The sample consisted of naive CD4+ T cells from PBMCs. The subset here: CD45RA+ positively selected. These receptors were obtained from a man aged 18 to 30 in good health. Some clones in this sample may be carry-over from other donors' samples.

This chain links TRBV28 with TRBJ1-5; D unresolved. The CDR3 totals 13 residues. V lost 7 bases to trimming and J lost 7 bases, with 14 bases between them. CDR1 MDHEN and CDR2 SYDVKM come from the germline V gene. CDR3 loop: CASTISWRQPQHF. For the CDR3, the DNA is TGTGCCAGCACCATCTCGTGGAGGCAGCCCCAGCATTTT.

V and J are TRBV4-1 and TRBJ2-1; 9 nucleotides align to TRBD1. Germline CDR1 MGHRA, CDR2 YSYEKL. The J segment lost 6 bases and the V segment lost 2 bases, leaving 2 bases of the junction unmatched. The CDR3 extends over 14 amino acids. The CDR3 loop is CASSQWTGVNEQFF. The CDR3 region has the DNA TGCGCCAGCAGCCAATGGACAGGGGTCAATGAGCAGTTCTTC.

This clone has only one observation. This chain joins TRBV19 and TRBJ1-2; D unresolved. Trimming pared 6 bases from V and 4 bases from J, leaving 12 bases between. The CDR3 has 13 amino acids. In germline, CDR1 is LNHDA, CDR2 SQIVND (reference sequence). The CDR3 region has the DNA TGTGCCAGTAGGAACCTGGCTGGCTATGGCTACACCTTC. Its protein is CASRNLAGYGYTF.

V gene TRBV28 combines with J gene TRBJ2-3, with D possibly matching TRBD2 (7 bases). Trimming left V 7 bases short and J 1 base short, with 15 bases between. The CDR3 spans 15 residues. CDR1 and CDR2 from the germline V gene are MDHEN and SYDVKM. This CDR3 is CASKFGGRGTDTQYF. The DNA of the CDR3 is TGTGCCAGCAAATTCGGGGGGCGCGGCACAGATACGCAGTATTTT.

The genes are TRBV9 and TRBJ1-4; 9 bases map to TRBD1. The CDR3 is made up of 14 amino acids. V lost 4 bases to trimming and J lost 7 bases; unmatched junction nucleotides: 5. Germline lookup yields CDR1 SGDLS and CDR2 YYNGEE. The CDR3 bases are TGTGCCAGCAGCCCTGACAGGGGGTCTGAAAAACTGTTTTTT. Translation: CASSPDRGSEKLFF.

This clone was counted once. A much larger clonotype is one base distant, so this may be a read error. This sample also contains other DNA sequences that code for the same CDR3. The CDR3 sequence: CASILNTEAFF. DNA for the CDR3: TGTGCCAGCATTTTGAACACTGAAGCTTTCTTT. The chain has TRBV6-1 and TRBJ1-1; D ambiguous. Trimming cost V 7 bases and J 0 bases, with 3 bases left between them. Germline CDR1 and CDR2: MNHNS and SASEGT. The CDR3 runs to 11 residues.

The J gene is TRBJ1-2, the V gene TRBV7-9; possible D gene TRBD1, 6 bases. CDR1 SEHNR and CDR2 FQNEAQ come from the germline V gene (reference sequence). This CDR3 is 14 amino acids long. Trimming removed 4 bases at V and 7 bases at J, with 16 bases between. The CDR3 DNA is TGTGCCAGCAGCTCCAGGACAGCTCAGAGTGGCTACACCTTC. Protein sequence: CASSSRTAQSGYTF.

The chain couples TRBV6-6 to TRBJ2-4; maybe TRBD2 (5 bases). The CDR3 covers 11 residues. Trimming stripped 4 bases from V and 10 bases from J, with 8 bases between. Germline-derived CDR1 and CDR2 are MNHNY and SVGAGI (reference sequence). CDR3 in amino acids: CASSSGVIQYF. The CDR3 region has the DNA TGTGCCAGCAGTTCCGGGGTAATTCAGTACTTC.

The rearrangement links TRBV9 to TRBJ2-2; TRBD2 might be the D (6 bases). V was cut by 4 bases and J by 4 bases, with 20 bases left in between. Germline V gene sequence: CDR1 SGDLS, CDR2 YYNGEE. The CDR3 covers 17 residues. CDR3 loop: CASSPQGGTGGTGELFF. The CDR3 bases are TGTGCCAGCAGCCCCCAGGGCGGGACCGGGGGCACCGGGGAGCTGTTTTTT.

The rearrangement uses TRBV19 and TRBJ1-2; 7 nucleotides agree with TRBD1. Looked up from germline, CDR1 is LNHDA and CDR2 is SQIVND (reference sequence). This CDR3 is 14 amino acids long. Unmatched junction bases numbered 10, after V lost 4 bases and J lost 8 bases. This CDR3 reads CASSTRDSPRGYTF. CDR3 coding DNA: TGTGCCAGTAGTACCCGGGACAGCCCAAGAGGCTACACCTTC.

This clone was picked up one time. The rearrangement joins TRBV5-4 to TRBJ2-3; D remains unclear. The CDR3 extends over 13 amino acids. Trimming pared 5 bases from V and 2 bases from J, leaving 9 bases between. CDR1 is SGHNT and CDR2 is YYREEE in the germline V gene (reference sequence). The CDR3 protein is CASRWDYTDTQYF. The CDR3 DNA follows: TGTGCCAGCAGATGGGATTACACAGATACGCAGTATTTT.

This chain connects TRBV27 to TRBJ2-2; D call uncertain. The germline V gene encodes CDR1 MNHEY and CDR2 SMNVEV (reference sequence). The CDR3 spans 14 residues. V lost 3 bases, J lost 7 bases, and 12 bases lay in between. The CDR3 protein is CASSFSSERGELFF. The CDR3 DNA follows: TGTGCCAGCAGTTTCTCCAGTGAGCGCGGGGAGCTGTTTTTT.

The chain has TRBV6-6 and TRBJ2-7; D unclear. The germline CDR1 and CDR2 sequences are MNHNY and SVGAGI (reference sequence). This CDR3 contains 15 residues. Trimming took 8 bases from V and 1 from J, leaving 18 bases between them. DNA for the CDR3: TGTGCCAGCCACTCGCAGACATCACCGTCCTACGAGCAGTACTTC. Its translation: CASHSQTSPSYEQYF.

The chain combines TRBV7-9 with TRBJ2-7; D may be TRBD2 (5 bases). CDR1 and CDR2 from the germline V gene are SEHNR and FQNEAQ (reference sequence). Trimming pared 5 bases from V and 7 bases from J, leaving 12 bases between. The CDR3 spans 12 residues. The CDR3 coding sequence is TGTGCCAGCAGCCCGGCCCCGGGGGAGCAGTACTTC. This translates into CASSPAPGEQYF. The full variable domain, completed using reference TRBV7-9 and TRBJ2-7, is DTGVSQNPRHKITKRGQNVTFRCDPISEHNRLYWYRQTLGQGPEFLTYFQNEAQLEKSRLLSDRFSAERPKGSFSTLEIQRTEQGDSAMYLCASSPAPGEQYFGPGTRLTVT.

J is TRBJ1-1 and V is TRBV9; 8 nucleotides align to TRBD1. Germline-derived CDR1 and CDR2 are SGDLS and YYNGEE. Germline trimming cut 2 bases from V and 5 bases from J; bases unmatched to any gene: 5. The length of the CDR3 is 14 residues. CDR3 protein: CASSVRTGLTEAFF. The DNA for the CDR3 is TGTGCCAGCAGCGTGCGGACAGGGCTTACTGAAGCTTTCTTT. Combining the CDR3 with reference TRBV9 and TRBJ1-1 gives the whole variable domain DSGVTQTPKHLITATGQRVTLRCSPRSGDLSVYWYQQSLDQGLQFLIQYYNGEERAKGNILERFSAQQFPDLHSELNLSSLELGDSALYFCASSVRTGLTEAFFGQGTRLTVV.

This chain joins TRBV5-1 and TRBJ1-4; D gene ambiguous. The V gene lost 0 bases and the J gene lost 7 bases, with 13 bases spanning the gap. CDR3 size: 15 residues. The germline V gene encodes CDR1 SGHRS and CDR2 YFSETQ. The CDR3 nucleotides are TGCGCCAGCAGCTTGGGTCCCCTAGGAGGTGAAAAACTGTTTTTT. As protein: CASSLGPLGGEKLFF.

V and J are TRBV18 and TRBJ2-3, with 7 bases aligning to TRBD2. The V gene's germline CDR1 is KGHSH and CDR2 LQKENI. The ends lost 1 base at V and 4 bases at J; junction bases unmatched: 11. The length of the CDR3 is 17 residues. CDR3 residues: CASSPLAGLLVADTQYF. The CDR3 DNA reads as TGTGCCAGCTCACCACTTGCGGGACTATTGGTCGCAGATACGCAGTATTTT.

In DNA, the CDR3 is TGTGCCAGCAGTTCCCCTTACACCGGGGAGCTGTTTTTT. Residues: CASSSPYTGELFF. This rearrangement joins TRBV27 to TRBJ2-2; D uncertain. There are 13 residues in the CDR3. The germline CDR1 and CDR2 sequences are MNHEY and SMNVEV (reference sequence). The V gene lost 4 bases and the J gene lost 3 bases, with 6 bases spanning the gap.

The chain recombines TRBV19 with TRBJ1-1, with TRBD1 identical over 9 bases. V shed 6 bases, J shed 5 bases, and the junction held 4 bases outside the gene matches. The CDR3 is 13 residues long. CDR1 is LNHDA, CDR2 SQIVND, per germline (reference sequence). Written as DNA, the CDR3 is TGTGCCAGTAGGAGACAGGGGGTTACTGAAGCTTTCTTT. It specifies CASRRQGVTEAFF. Full variable domain (rest looked up from reference TRBV19 and TRBJ1-1): DGGITQSPKYLFRKEGQNVTLSCEQNLNHDAMYWYRQDPGQGLRLIYYSQIVNDFQKGDIAEGYSVSREKKESFPLTVTSAQKNPTAFYLCASRRQGVTEAFFGQGTRLTVV.

The rearrangement links TRBV7-9 to TRBJ2-7, with 11 positions matching TRBD2. Germline lookup yields CDR1 SEHNR and CDR2 FQNEAQ (reference sequence). The CDR3 covers 15 residues. Trimming took 2 bases from V and 3 from J; bases not matched to a gene: 3. CDR3 DNA: TGTGCCAGCAGCTTAAATCTAGCGGGAGGCTACGAGCAGTACTTC. Encoded protein: CASSLNLAGGYEQYF.

V and J are TRBV18 and TRBJ1-5, with 7 bases identical to TRBD1. This CDR3 comprises 16 residues. CDR1 KGHSH and CDR2 LQKENI come from the germline V gene. V lost 3 bases to trimming and J lost 4 bases; unmatched junction nucleotides: 9. The CDR3 loop is CASSPWNRGLNQPQHF. In DNA form, the CDR3 reads TGTGCCAGCTCACCTTGGAACAGGGGATTGAATCAGCCCCAGCATTTT. Drawing the rest from reference TRBV18 and TRBJ1-5, the complete variable domain is NAGVMQNPRHLVRRRGQEARLRCSPMKGHSHVYWYRQLPEEGLKFMVYLQKENIIDESGMPKERFSAEFPKEGPSILRIQQVVRGDSAAYFCASSPWNRGLNQPQHFGDGTRLSIL.

This chain joins TRBV28 and TRBJ1-4; D ambiguous. Trimming took off 5 bases at V and 3 bases at J, with 10 bases between the two ends. The germline CDR1 and CDR2 sequences are MDHEN and SYDVKM. The CDR3 has 14 amino acids. The CDR3 DNA follows: TGTGCCAGCAGTCACAGACCCTCTAATGAAAAACTGTTTTTT. Residues: CASSHRPSNEKLFF.

Remarks on this clone: A junction end diverges from the germline sequence, so it may reflect a read error. This chain joins TRBV11-2 and TRBJ2-1; D gene ambiguous. The CDR3 length is 14 residues. Germline V CDR1 and CDR2: SGHAT, FQNNGV. CDR3 loop: CASTLKERDDEQFF. The CDR3 nucleotides read TGTGCCAGCACCTTAAAGGAAAGAGATGATGAGCAGTTCTTC.

This clone was observed once. The rearrangement links TRBV27 to TRBJ1-5; 11 positions agree with TRBD1. CDR1 is MNHEY, CDR2 SMNVEV, per germline (reference sequence). Unmatched junction bases numbered 9, after V lost 4 bases and J lost 1 base. The CDR3 covers 18 residues. CDR3 sequence reads: CASSSGTGGFGSNQPQHF. CDR3 in DNA: TGTGCCAGCAGTTCCGGGACAGGGGGATTTGGGAGCAATCAGCCCCAGCATTTT.

With regard to this clone: The same CDR3 is also encoded by other DNA sequences in this sample. The chain is built from TRBV14 and TRBJ2-2, with D maybe TRBD2 (5 bases). Germline loops: CDR1 SGHDN, CDR2 FVKESK. The germline V and J ends were trimmed by 1 base and 0 bases, with 9 bases remaining between them. The CDR3 covers 16 residues. CDR3 in DNA: TGTGCCAGCAGCCAAGGGAGCGGTTCGAACACCGGGGAGCTGTTTTTT. It specifies CASSQGSGSNTGELFF.

The gene calls are TRBV7-5 and TRBJ2-7; the D segment call TRBD2 is taken from the table without a DNA check. TRBV7-5 is noted as a pseudogene. The CDR3 totals 20 residues. CDR3 sequence (DNA): TGTGTCAGAAGCGCCAGCCGTTGGGAGCGGGAGCCGCTGTGGGCCTACGAGCAGTACTTC. It is translated as CVRSASRWEREPLWAYEQYF.

V usage is TRBV4-3 and J usage is TRBJ2-7; 7 bases match TRBD2. The germline CDR1 and CDR2 sequences are LGHNA and YSLEER. The CDR3 has 14 residues. V trimming: 4 bases; J trimming: 7 bases; junction bases outside the gene matches: 10. The CDR3 DNA reads TGCGCCAGCAGCCTTACGGGAGTCGGGGGGGAGCAGTACTTC. This encodes CASSLTGVGGEQYF.

The rearrangement joins TRBV4-2 to TRBJ2-1; 7 bases are a match to TRBD2. This CDR3 region has 16 residues. V lost 1 base, J lost 4 bases, and 7 bases stayed unmatched. Germline CDR1 LGHNA, CDR2 YNFKEQ. CDR3 sequence reads: CASSQGLASGYNEQFF. Written as DNA, the CDR3 is TGTGCCAGCAGCCAAGGTCTGGCTAGCGGTTACAATGAGCAGTTCTTC.

This clone was counted a single time. The chain carries TRBV6-1 and TRBJ1-2; unclear D gene. From germline, CDR1 is MNHNS and CDR2 SASEGT. The CDR3 runs 14 residues. With 2 bases removed from V and 7 bases from J, the gap between germline ends came to 14 bases. CDR3 DNA sequence: TGTGCCAGCAGTGAATCCTTTGGACGCTCTGGCTACACCTTC. Its protein is CASSESFGRSGYTF.

The chain employs TRBV30 and TRBJ2-7; 7 positions agree with TRBD2. Per germline, CDR1 GTSNPN and CDR2 SVGIG (reference sequence). J lost 9 bases, V lost 0 bases, and 5 bases had no gene match. The CDR3 runs to 12 residues. The CDR3 nucleotides read TGTGCCTGGAGTGTGGGAGGGAGGGTGCAGTACTTC. As protein: CAWSVGGRVQYF.